This T cell receptor beta chain was obtained from a study of low-dose radiotherapy and immunotherapy resistance in tumors. About the study: Every two weeks patients got nivolumab 240 mg flat dose, plus ipilimumab 1 mg/kg every six weeks, intravenously. Every two weeks, one day ahead of radiation and immunotherapy, cyclophosphamide 200 mg/m2 was given (intravenously).

Alpha- and beta-chain coverage of first-strand cDNA came from TRAV- and TRBV-specific primers. Both a constant-region primer and a V-primer adapter served to amplify TCRs across roughly 20 PCR cycles. TCRdb called the reads again in MiXCR, with one record for every CDR3 protein. The data hold 85,000 to 95,000 distinct CDR3 sequences, with roughly 9% observed a single time. As to time point: before trial treatment. Tumors of eligible patients were advanced, solid and lacking tumor-infiltrating lymphocytes. The receptor comes from a male donor with prostate cancer. The sample consisted of PBMCs, taken before treatment.

The CDR3 nucleotides are TGTGCCAGCACGACCAGGGGCGTGGATGAGCAGTTCTTC. It encodes CASTTRGVDEQFF. The chain combines TRBV28 with TRBJ2-1, with D possibly being TRBD1 (6 bases). CDR1 and CDR2 (germline): MDHEN, SYDVKM. The CDR3 consists of 13 residues. V shed 7 bases and J shed 8 bases, with 15 bases lying between them.